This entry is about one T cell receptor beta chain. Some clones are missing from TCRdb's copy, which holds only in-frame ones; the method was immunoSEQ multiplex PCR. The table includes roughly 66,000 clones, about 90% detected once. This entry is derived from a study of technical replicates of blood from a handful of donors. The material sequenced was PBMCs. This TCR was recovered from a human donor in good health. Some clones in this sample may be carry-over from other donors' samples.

CDR3 bases: TGTGCCAGCAGTTACGAGACAGGGGTGTCACCCCTCCACTTT. Translating it yields CASSYETGVSPLHF. The V call is TRBV6-5, the J call TRBJ1-6, with 8 bases that match TRBD1. This CDR3 comprises 14 residues. V was pared by 2 bases and J by 10 bases, with 4 bases of the junction left unmatched. CDR1 and CDR2 (germline): MNHEY, SVGAGI.